A selection of T cell receptor beta chains follows, all from one sample in a study of CD8+CD57+ T cells in acquired aplastic anemia. TCRdb reprocessed the reads via MiXCR and lists one record per CDR3 protein. The table lists 190,000 or so distinct CDR3 sequences, about 59% of them singletons. Sequencing was carried out using sorted CD4+, CD8+, or CD8+CD57+ T cells (not recorded which) from PBMCs. The origin of the receptors is a human donor in good health. Each CDR3 is given with its conserved first and last residue. D genes are given only for firm matches. For some rows the clone size is stated as once, few or many, or as a class when expanded; others skip it.

V gene	J gene	clone size	D gene	CDR3 DNA	CDR3 protein
TRBV12-3/TRBV12-4	TRBJ2-5	-	-	TGTGCCAGCAGTTACGATGGGGAGACCCAGTACTTC	CASSYDGETQYF
TRBV6-2/TRBV6-3	TRBJ2-3	many	TRBD2	TGTGCCAGCAGTCACACTAGCGGGGTTGGGAGAGATACGCAGTATTTT	CASSHTSGVGRDTQYF
TRBV5-4	TRBJ2-5	-	-	TGTGCCAGCAGCCACCGGGCCCAATGGGGGGAGACCCAGTACTTC	CASSHRAQWGETQYF
TRBV12-3/TRBV12-4	TRBJ2-2	few	-	TGTGCCAGTGTAGCCGGGGAGCTGTTTTTT	CASVAGELFF
TRBV5-1	TRBJ2-7	once	TRBD2	TGCGCCAGCAGCTTGGTATTAACTAGCGGGGCGTACGAGCAGTACTTC	CASSLVLTSGAYEQYF
TRBV18	TRBJ2-7	few	TRBD2	TGTGCCAGCAGGCGGGGGGGGGCTGGCTACGAGCAGTACTTC	CASRRGGAGYEQYF
TRBV2	TRBJ2-1	once	TRBD1	TGTGCCAGCAGTATCGGGACAGGCAACGTGAATGAGCAGTTCTTC	CASSIGTGNVNEQFF
TRBV3-1	TRBJ2-5	few	TRBD2	TGTGCCAGCAGCCAAGAAGGGGAACTAGCGGGGGGGCTTGGAGAGACCCAGTACTTC	CASSQEGELAGGLGETQYF
TRBV15	TRBJ2-5	-	-	TGTGCCACCAGCAGGGTAAAGGGCAGACAAGAGACCCAGTACTTC	CATSRVKGRQETQYF
TRBV12-5	TRBJ2-7	-	-	TGTGCTAGTGGTTTGGGGTCGGGGAGCGAGCAGTACTTC	CASGLGSGSEQYF